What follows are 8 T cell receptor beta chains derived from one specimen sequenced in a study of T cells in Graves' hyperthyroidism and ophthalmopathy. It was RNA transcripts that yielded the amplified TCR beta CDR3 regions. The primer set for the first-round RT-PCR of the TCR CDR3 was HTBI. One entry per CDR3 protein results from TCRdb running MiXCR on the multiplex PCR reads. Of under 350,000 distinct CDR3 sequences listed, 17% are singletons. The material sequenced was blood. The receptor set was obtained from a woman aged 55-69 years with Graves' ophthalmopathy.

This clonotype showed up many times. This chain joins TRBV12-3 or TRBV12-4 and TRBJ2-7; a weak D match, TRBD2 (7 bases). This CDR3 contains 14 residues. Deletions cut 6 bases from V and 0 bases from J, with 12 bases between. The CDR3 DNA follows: TGTGCCAGCAGCCCGGGGGGCTTCTCCTACGAGCAGTACTTC. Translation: CASSPGGFSYEQYF.

The CDR3 DNA reads TGTGCCAGCAGGCCAGGGGGCGCAAACTATGGCTACACCTTC. Its translation is CASRPGGANYGYTF. The chain employs TRBV6-2 or TRBV6-3 and TRBJ1-2, with 8 positions matching TRBD1. The J segment lost 2 bases and the V segment lost 6 bases, leaving 5 bases of the junction unmatched. Germline CDR1 reads MNHEY; CDR2 reads SVGEGT. The CDR3 contains 14 residues.

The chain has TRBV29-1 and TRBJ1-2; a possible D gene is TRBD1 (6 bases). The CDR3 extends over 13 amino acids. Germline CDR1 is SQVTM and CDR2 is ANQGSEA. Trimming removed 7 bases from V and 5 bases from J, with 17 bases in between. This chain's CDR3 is CSGTSSQGYGYTF. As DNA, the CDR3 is TGCAGCGGGACGTCCTCTCAGGGGTATGGCTACACCTTC.

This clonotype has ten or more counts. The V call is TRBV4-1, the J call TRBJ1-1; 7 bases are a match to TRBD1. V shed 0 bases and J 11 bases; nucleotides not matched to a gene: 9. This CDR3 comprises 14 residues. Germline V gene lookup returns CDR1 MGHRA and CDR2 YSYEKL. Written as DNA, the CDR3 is TGCGCCAGCAGCCAAGACACACAGGGGTTAGGTGCTTTCTTT. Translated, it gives CASSQDTQGLGAFF.

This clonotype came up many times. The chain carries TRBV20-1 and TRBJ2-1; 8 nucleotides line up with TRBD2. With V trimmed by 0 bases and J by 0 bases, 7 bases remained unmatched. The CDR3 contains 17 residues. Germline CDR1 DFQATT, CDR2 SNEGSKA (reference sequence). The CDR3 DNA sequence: TGCAGTGCTAGAGATTCTAGCGGGTTCCTCTCCTACAATGAGCAGTTCTTC. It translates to CSARDSSGFLSYNEQFF.

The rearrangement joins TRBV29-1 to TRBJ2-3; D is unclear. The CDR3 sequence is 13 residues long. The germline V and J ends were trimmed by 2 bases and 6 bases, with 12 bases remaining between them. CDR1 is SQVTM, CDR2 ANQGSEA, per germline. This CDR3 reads CSVELFSADTQYF. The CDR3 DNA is TGCAGCGTTGAACTGTTTTCGGCGGATACGCAGTATTTT.

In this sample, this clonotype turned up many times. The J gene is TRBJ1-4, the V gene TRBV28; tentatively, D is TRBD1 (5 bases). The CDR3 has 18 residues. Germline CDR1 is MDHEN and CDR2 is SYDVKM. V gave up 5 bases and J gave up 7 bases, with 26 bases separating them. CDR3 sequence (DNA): TGTGCCAGCAGTCCCAGGGATGCGTCCGCTTGGCTTAGTGAAAAACTGTTTTTT. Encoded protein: CASSPRDASAWLSEKLFF.

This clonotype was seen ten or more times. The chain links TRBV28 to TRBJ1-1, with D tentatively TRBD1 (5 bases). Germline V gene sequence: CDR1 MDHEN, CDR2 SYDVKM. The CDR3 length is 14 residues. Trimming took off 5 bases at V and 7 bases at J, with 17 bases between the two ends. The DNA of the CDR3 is TGTGCCAGCAGTCCCCAGGGAGGACGCCTTGAAGCTTTCTTT. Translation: CASSPQGGRLEAFF.